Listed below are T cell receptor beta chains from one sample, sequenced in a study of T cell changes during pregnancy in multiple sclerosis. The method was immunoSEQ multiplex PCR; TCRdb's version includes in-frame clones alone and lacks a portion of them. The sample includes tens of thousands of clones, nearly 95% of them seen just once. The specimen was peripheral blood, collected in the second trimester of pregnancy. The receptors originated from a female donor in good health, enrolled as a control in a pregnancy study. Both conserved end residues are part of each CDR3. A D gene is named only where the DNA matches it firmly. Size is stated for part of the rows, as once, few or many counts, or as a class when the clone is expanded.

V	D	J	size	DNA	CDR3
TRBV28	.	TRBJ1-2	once	TGTGCCAGCAGTTTCGGGGGGACTCCGTCCCCCCATGGCTACACCTTC	CASSFGGTPSPHGYTF
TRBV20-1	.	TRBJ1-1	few	TGCAGTGCTACCAGAAACACTGAAGCTTTCTTT	CSATRNTEAFF
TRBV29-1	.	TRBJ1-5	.	TGCAGCGTTGGGTCAGTTTACAATCAGCCCCAGCATTTT	CSVGSVYNQPQHF
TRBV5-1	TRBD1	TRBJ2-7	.	TGCGCCAGCAGCCCAACGACAGGGACCTACGAGCAGTACTTC	CASSPTTGTYEQYF
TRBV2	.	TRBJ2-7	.	TGTGCCAGCAGTGAAGAGTTTGCGGGCGAGCAGTACTTC	CASSEEFAGEQYF
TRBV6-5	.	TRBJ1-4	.	TGTGCCAGCAGCACCTCCTGGGCCACTTATGAAAAACTGTTTTTT	CASSTSWATYEKLFF
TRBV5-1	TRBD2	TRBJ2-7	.	TGCGCCAGCAGCTTGGAGGCTAGCGGGACAAACTACGAGCAGTACTTC	CASSLEASGTNYEQYF
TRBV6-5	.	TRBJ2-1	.	TGTGCCAGCAGTTACTCGATTTTCGGGAGTTACAATGAGCAGTTCTTC	CASSYSIFGSYNEQFF
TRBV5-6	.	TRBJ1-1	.	TGTGCCAGCAGCTTGGCTGGAGGGGCGGTTGGCACTGAAGCTTTCTTT	CASSLAGGAVGTEAFF
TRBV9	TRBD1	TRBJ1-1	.	TGTGCCAGCAGCATTAGACAGGGAGGACCCCCGGCCGTTTTCTTT	CASSIRQGGPPAVFF
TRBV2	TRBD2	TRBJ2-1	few	TGTGCCAGCAGAAGGACTAGCGGGAGTGGAAATGAGCAGTTCTTC	CASRRTSGSGNEQFF
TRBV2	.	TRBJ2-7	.	TGTGCCAGCGGAACACAGGGCCAACGAAGTGGCGAGCAGTACTTC	CASGTQGQRSGEQYF
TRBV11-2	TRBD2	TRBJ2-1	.	TGTGCCAGCTCCTCTAGGGCTAGCGGGGACAATGAGCAGTTCTTC	CASSSRASGDNEQFF
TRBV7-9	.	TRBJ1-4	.	TGTGCCAGCAGCTTAGAGCAGGGTGAAAAACTGTTTTTT	CASSLEQGEKLFF
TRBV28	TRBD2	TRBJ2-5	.	TGTGCCAGCAGTAGGAACGGGGGGGAGACCCAGTACTTC	CASSRNGGETQYF
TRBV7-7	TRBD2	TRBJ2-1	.	TGTGCCAGCAGCACGGGACTAGCGGGAGTGCGCAATGAGCAGTTCTTC	CASSTGLAGVRNEQFF
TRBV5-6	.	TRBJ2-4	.	TGTGCCAGCAGCCGGAACAGGGTTGCCATTCAGTACTTC	CASSRNRVAIQYF
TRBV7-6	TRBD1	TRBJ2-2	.	TGTGCCAGCAGCTTCCGGACAGGGGACCCCGGGGAGCTGTTTTTT	CASSFRTGDPGELFF
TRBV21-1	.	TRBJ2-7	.	TGTGCCAGCAGAAGACTAGCGGGAGAAGTCATCTCCTACGAGCAGTACTTC	CASRRLAGEVISYEQYF
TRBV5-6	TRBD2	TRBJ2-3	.	TGTGCCAGCAGCGATAGCGGGAGATTAGATACGCAGTATTTT	CASSDSGRLDTQYF
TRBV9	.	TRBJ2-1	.	TGTGCCAGCAGCGTAACAGGGAACTCCTACAATGAGCAGTTCTTC	CASSVTGNSYNEQFF
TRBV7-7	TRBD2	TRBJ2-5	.	TGTGCTAGCAGCTTAGATTCTAGGGAGGGAGAGACCCAGTACTTC	CASSLDSREGETQYF
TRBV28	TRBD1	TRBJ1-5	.	TGTGCCAGCAGTTCAGGACAGGGCAATCAGCCCCAGCATTTT	CASSSGQGNQPQHF
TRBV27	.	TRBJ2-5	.	TGTGCCAGCAGTTTACGCCCAGACAGGTTGGGAGAGACCCAGTACTTC	CASSLRPDRLGETQYF
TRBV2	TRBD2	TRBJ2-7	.	TGTGCCAGCAGTGAAGCGGGGGGGACCTACGAGCAGTACTTC	CASSEAGGTYEQYF
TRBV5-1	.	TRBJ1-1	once	TGCGCCAGCACCTCGGGGGGCATGGGAACTGAAGCTTTCTTT	CASTSGGMGTEAFF
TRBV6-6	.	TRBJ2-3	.	TGTGCCAGCAGTTACTCGTACAGGAGCACAGATACGCAGTATTTT	CASSYSYRSTDTQYF
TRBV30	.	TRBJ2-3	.	TGTGCCTGGAGTCCCGCGGGGGCCCGCACAGATACGCAGTATTTT	CAWSPAGARTDTQYF
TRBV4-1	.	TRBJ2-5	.	TGCGCCAGCAGCCCGGACAGCCAAGAGACCCAGTACTTC	CASSPDSQETQYF
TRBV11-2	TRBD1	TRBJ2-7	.	TGTGCCAGCAGCACAGGGGGCGACTCCTACGAGCAGTACTTC	CASSTGGDSYEQYF
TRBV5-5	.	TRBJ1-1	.	TGTGCCAGCAATTTCCCCGGGGGCACTGAAGCTTTCTTT	CASNFPGGTEAFF
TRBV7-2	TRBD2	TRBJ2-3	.	TGTGCCAGCAGCTCGGGACTAGCGGGAGGTGCAGATACGCAGTATTTT	CASSSGLAGGADTQYF
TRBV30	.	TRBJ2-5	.	TGTGCCTGGAGTGTACCACAGCAAGAGACCCAGTACTTC	CAWSVPQQETQYF
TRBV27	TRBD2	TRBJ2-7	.	TGTGCCAGCAGTTTATCGAAAGGGGCGGGGGCCTACGAGCAGTACTTC	CASSLSKGAGAYEQYF
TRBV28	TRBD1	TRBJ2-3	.	TGTGCCAGCAGTGTTCCGGGACAGGGACCAGATACGCAGTATTTT	CASSVPGQGPDTQYF
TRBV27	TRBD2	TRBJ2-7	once	TGTGCCACAGGGGTGGGGACTAGTCCCCCAGAGCAGTACTTC	CATGVGTSPPEQYF
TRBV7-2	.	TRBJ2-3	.	TGTGCCAGCAGCTTCGCAGGGGCTTCAGCAGATACGCAGTATTTT	CASSFAGASADTQYF
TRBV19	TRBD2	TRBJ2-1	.	TGTGCCAGTAGTATGACTAGCAGGAATGAGCAGTTCTTC	CASSMTSRNEQFF
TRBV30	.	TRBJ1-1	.	TGTGCCTGGAGACCCCGGGGGGGGTTCAACATGAACACTGAAGCTTTCTTT	CAWRPRGGFNMNTEAFF
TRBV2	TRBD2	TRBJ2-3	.	TGTGCCAGCACTAGGACTAGCGGGAGTCCTGATACGCAGTATTTT	CASTRTSGSPDTQYF
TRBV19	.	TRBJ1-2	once	TGTGCCAGTACCTGGACACCGCTTGACTATGGCTACACCTTC	CASTWTPLDYGYTF
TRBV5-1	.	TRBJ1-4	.	TGCGCCAGCACCCGAGAGACAGAGGCTGAAAAACTGTTTTTT	CASTRETEAEKLFF
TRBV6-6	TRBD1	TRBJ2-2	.	TGTGCCAGCAGAAGACAGGGGGCGGACGCCGGGGAGCTGTTTTTT	CASRRQGADAGELFF
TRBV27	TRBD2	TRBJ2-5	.	TGTGCCAGCAGTTTAATAGCGGGAGGGTTGGAGACCCAGTACTTC	CASSLIAGGLETQYF
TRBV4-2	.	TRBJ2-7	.	TGTGCCAGCAGAAGTTCACAGGGCTCCTACGAGCAGTACTTC	CASRSSQGSYEQYF
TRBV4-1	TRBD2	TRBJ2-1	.	TGCGCCAGCAGCCAAGGCGGGCGGGAGTACCATGAGCAGTTCTTC	CASSQGGREYHEQFF
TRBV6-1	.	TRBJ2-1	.	TGTGCCAGCGCTAGCGCCCTTTCCTACAATGAGCAGTTCTTC	CASASALSYNEQFF
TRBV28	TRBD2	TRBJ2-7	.	TGTGCCAGCAGTTTATTGGGGGGGGGCTACGAGCAGTACTTC	CASSLLGGGYEQYF